This T cell receptor (beta chain) was observed in a study of blood T cell repertoires in COVID-19. Germline CDR1 is SGHNT and CDR2 is YENEEA. The CDR3 spans 13 residues. The V end lost 5 bases, the J end lost 3 bases, and 10 bases lay between the germline ends. Source study methods: Quantification of nucleated cells was approximated via reference gene primer amplification. The assay was immunoSEQ multiplex PCR, and TCRdb's table has in-frame clones only and misses some. D and trimming come from the DNA, and the V and J calls and clone size come from that table. The top ten hold about 40% of the sample, which has some 120,000 clones, 75% to 85% seen once.

This chain links TRBV11-3 with TRBJ2-5, with D possibly matching TRBD1 (5 bases). The sequencing sample was made of peripheral blood. The sequence derives from a man aged 40-49 years with active or convalescent COVID-19. CDR3 coding DNA: TGTGCCAGCAGCCCGACAGTAAAAGAGACCCAGTACTTC. Its translation is CASSPTVKETQYF.